This entry describes one T cell receptor (beta chain). The antigen remains unidentified. Generated by immunoSEQ multiplex PCR, the TCRdb table keeps only in-frame clones and is missing some. The sample carries over 110,000 clones, about nine tenths recorded once. These data belong to a study of Ad26.COV2.S vaccination and SARS-CoV-2 variants. Findings of the study overall: Non-spike TCR breadth was similar in vaccine and placebo recipients. It was vaccine recipients, not placebo recipients, who had the higher spike-specific TCR breadth. Possible underestimation of total T cell responses by the TCR breadth and depth analyses was noted.

The specimen was peripheral blood, collected after recovery from COVID-19. The receptor was isolated from a human donor who had recovered from COVID-19.

The CDR3 coding sequence is TGTGCCAGCAGTTTATCGATAGGGGACAGATCCTACGAGCAGTACTTC. This codes for CASSLSIGDRSYEQYF. V gene TRBV27 combines with J gene TRBJ2-7; 7 nucleotides match TRBD1. CDR3 size: 16 residues. V lost 0 bases to trimming and J lost 1 base; unmatched junction nucleotides: 6. Germline V gene sequence: CDR1 MNHEY, CDR2 SMNVEV (reference sequence).